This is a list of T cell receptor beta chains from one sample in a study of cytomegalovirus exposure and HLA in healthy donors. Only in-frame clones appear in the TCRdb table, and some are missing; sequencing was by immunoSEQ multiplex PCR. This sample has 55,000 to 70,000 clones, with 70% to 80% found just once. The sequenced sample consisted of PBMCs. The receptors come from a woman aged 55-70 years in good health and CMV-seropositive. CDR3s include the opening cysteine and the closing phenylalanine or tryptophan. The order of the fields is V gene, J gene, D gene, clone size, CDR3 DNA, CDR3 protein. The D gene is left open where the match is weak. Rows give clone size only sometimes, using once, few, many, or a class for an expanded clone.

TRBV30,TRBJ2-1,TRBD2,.,TGTGCCTGGACAGGCGGGGGGGTTCTCTCCTACAATGAGCAGTTCTTC,CAWTGGGVLSYNEQFF
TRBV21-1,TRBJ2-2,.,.,TGTGCCAGCAGGCAGGGGGACACCGGGGAGCTGTTTTTT,CASRQGDTGELFF
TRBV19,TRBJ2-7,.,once,TGTGCCAGTAGTATAGAGGGGGGAGGCTCCTACGAGCAGTACTTC,CASSIEGGGSYEQYF
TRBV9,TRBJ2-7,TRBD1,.,TGTGCCAGCAGCGGGGACAGGGAGGACGAGCAGTACTTC,CASSGDREDEQYF
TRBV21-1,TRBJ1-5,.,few,TGTGCCGGACCATACCGGGACAGGGTCCAGCCCCAGCATTTT,CAGPYRDRVQPQHF
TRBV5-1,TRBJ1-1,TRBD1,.,TGCGCCAGCAGCTTGATGACAGGGGGCTCGGGCACTGAAGCTTTCTTT,CASSLMTGGSGTEAFF
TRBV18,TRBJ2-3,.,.,TGTGCCAGCTCACCATTAATTGCGGCAGATACGCAGTATTTT,CASSPLIAADTQYF
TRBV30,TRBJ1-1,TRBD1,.,TGTGCCTGGACCCCGACAGGGGACACTGAAGCTTTCTTT,CAWTPTGDTEAFF
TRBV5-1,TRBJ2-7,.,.,TGCGCCAGCACTACGGAGGGGGCGTGGGAGCAGTACTTC,CASTTEGAWEQYF
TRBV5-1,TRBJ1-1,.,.,TGCGCCAGCAGCTCTCTTTCCAGGACATCCGGGACTGAAGCTTTCTTT,CASSSLSRTSGTEAFF
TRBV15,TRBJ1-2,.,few,TGTGCCACCAGCAGAGGGGGGGAGGTTTATGGCTACACCTTC,CATSRGGEVYGYTF
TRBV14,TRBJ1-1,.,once,TGTGCCAGCAGCCAAGATACGGTGAACACTGAAGCTTTCTTT,CASSQDTVNTEAFF
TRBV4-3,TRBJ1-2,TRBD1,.,TGCGCCAGCAGCCAAGTAATTTTGGGGGACAGGGAAAACTATGGCTACACCTTC,CASSQVILGDRENYGYTF
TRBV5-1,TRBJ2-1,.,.,TGCGCCAGCTCTCAGTCCTCCTACAATGAGCAGTTCTTC,CASSQSSYNEQFF
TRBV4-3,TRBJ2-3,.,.,TGCGCCAGCAGCCCTAAGCGATATTCAGGGTCTTCATACAGCACAGATACGCAGTATTTT,CASSPKRYSGSSYSTDTQYF
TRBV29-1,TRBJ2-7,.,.,TGCAGCGTTGTCTTAGAGACAACCTACGAGCAGTACTTC,CSVVLETTYEQYF
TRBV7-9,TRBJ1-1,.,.,TGTGCCAGCAGCTTCGGGTCGAACACTGAAGCTTTCTTT,CASSFGSNTEAFF
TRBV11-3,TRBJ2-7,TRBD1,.,TGTGCCAGCAGCCGGGCAGGGGGCATCTACGAGCAGTACTTC,CASSRAGGIYEQYF
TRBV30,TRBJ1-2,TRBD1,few,TGTGCCTGGAGGAGGGGGCCCCAGGACTATGGCTACACCTTC,CAWRRGPQDYGYTF
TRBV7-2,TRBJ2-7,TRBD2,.,TGTGCCAGCAGCCTAACCTCCGGGACTAGACCCTACGAGCAGTACTTC,CASSLTSGTRPYEQYF
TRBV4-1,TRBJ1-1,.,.,TGCGCCAGCAGCCAAGATAAGAACACTGAAGCTTTCTTT,CASSQDKNTEAFF
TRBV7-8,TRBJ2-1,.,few,TGTGCCAGCAGCTTAGATGCAGAGGCCTCCTACAATGAGCAGTTCTTC,CASSLDAEASYNEQFF
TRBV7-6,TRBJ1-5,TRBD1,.,TGTGCCAGCAGCCAGGGGGATCAGCCCCAGCATTTT,CASSQGDQPQHF